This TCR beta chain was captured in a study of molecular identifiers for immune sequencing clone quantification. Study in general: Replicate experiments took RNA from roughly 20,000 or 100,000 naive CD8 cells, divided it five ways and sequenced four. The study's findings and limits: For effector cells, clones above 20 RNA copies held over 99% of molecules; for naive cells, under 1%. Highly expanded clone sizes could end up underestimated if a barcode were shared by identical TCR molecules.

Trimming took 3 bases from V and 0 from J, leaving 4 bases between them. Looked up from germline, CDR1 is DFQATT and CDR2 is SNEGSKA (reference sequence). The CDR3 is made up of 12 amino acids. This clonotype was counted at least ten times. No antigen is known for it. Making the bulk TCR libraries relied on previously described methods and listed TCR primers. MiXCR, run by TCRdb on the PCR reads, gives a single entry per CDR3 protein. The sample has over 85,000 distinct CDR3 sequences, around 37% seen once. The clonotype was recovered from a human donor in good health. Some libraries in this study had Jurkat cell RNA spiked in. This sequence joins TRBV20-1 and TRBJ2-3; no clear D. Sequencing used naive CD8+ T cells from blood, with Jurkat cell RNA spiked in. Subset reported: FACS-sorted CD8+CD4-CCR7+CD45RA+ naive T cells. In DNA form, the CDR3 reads TGCAGTGCTAGCGCAAGCACAGATACGCAGTATTTT. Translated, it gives CSASASTDTQYF.